This TCR beta chain stems from a study of control samples from healthy donors and cancer patients. CDR1 is SGHTA, CDR2 FQGNSA, per germline. CDR3 length: 18 residues. V gave up 5 bases and J gave up 1 base; unmatched junction bases: 8. Data came from immunoSEQ multiplex PCR; TCRdb stores just in-frame clones and leaves some out. This sample has 90,000 to 150,000 clones; roughly 90% occur once, and the top ten carry 40%. Material: blood. The chain joins TRBV7-2 to TRBJ2-3; 14 positions agree with TRBD2. The receptor's source is a man aged 45-65 years in good health. CDR3 in amino acids: CASSPTSGGAVGTDTQYF. CDR3 coding DNA: TGTGCCAGCAGCCCGACTAGCGGGGGGGCCGTCGGCACAGATACGCAGTATTTT.